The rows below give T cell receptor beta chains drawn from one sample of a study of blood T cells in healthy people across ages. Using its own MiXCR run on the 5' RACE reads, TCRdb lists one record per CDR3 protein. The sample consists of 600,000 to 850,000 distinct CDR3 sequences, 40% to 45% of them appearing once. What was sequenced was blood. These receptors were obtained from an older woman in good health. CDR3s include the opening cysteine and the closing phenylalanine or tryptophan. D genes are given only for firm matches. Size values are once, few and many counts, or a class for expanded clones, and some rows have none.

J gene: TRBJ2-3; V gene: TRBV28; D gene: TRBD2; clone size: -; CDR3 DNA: TGTGCCAGCAGTCGCATCTCCGGGACTAGCGGAAGGGGCGCAGATACGCAGTATTTT; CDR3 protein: CASSRISGTSGRGADTQYF
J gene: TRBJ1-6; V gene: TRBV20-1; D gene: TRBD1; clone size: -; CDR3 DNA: TGCAGTGCTAGCACCGGGACAGGGGACCTCAATATTAATTCACCCCTCCACTTT; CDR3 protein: CSASTGTGDLNINSPLHF
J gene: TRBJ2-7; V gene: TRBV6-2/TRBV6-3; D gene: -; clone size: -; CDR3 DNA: TGTGCCAGCGTCCCCGAGGCGTCAACCTACGAGCAGTACTTC; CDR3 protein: CASVPEASTYEQYF
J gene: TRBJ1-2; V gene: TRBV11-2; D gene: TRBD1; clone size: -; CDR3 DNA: TGTGCCAACGGGACAGGGTCTTGTGGCTACACCTTC; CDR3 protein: CANGTGSCGYTF
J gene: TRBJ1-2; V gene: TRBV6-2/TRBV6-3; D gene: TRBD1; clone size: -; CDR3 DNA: TGTGCCAGCAGTCGACAGGGGAGGGATGGCTACACCTTC; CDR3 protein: CASSRQGRDGYTF
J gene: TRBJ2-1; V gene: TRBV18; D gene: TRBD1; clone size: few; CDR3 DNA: TGTGCCAGCTCCCAGGTCTCGGACAGGGGAAGTGGTGAGCAGTTCTTC; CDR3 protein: CASSQVSDRGSGEQFF
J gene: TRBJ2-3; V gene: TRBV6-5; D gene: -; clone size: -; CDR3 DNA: TGTGCCAGTGGTCGGGATACGCAGTATTTT; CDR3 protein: CASGRDTQYF
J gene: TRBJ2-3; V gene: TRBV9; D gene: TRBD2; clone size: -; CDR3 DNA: TGTGTCAGCAGCGTAGGGGCGGGGGGGCGCGATACGCAGTATTTT; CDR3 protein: CVSSVGAGGRDTQYF
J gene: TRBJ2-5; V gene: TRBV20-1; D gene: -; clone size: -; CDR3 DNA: TGCAGTGCTAATGGCAGGCCCCAGAACCCACAAGAGACCCAGTACTTC; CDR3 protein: CSANGRPQNPQETQYF
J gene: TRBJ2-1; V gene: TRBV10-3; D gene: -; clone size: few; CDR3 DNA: TGTGCCATCAGTGAACAACAGGGTGGGGAAAATGAGCAGTTCTTC; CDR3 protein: CAISEQQGGENEQFF
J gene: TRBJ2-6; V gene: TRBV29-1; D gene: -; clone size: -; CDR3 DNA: TGCAGCGTTGTTCGGATTGACTCTGGGGCCAACGTCCTGACTTTC; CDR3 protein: CSVVRIDSGANVLTF
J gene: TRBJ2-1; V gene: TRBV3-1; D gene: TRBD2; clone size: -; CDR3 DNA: TGTGCCAGCAGCCAGACTAGCGGGGGTTGGGAGACCCAGTTCTTC; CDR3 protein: CASSQTSGGWETQFF
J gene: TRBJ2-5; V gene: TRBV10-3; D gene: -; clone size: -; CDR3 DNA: TGTGCCATCAGTGAGTCGAGGGACCAAAGAGAGACCCAGTACTTC; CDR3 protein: CAISESRDQRETQYF
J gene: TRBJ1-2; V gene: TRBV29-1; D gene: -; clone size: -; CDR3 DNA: TGCAGCGGTGACTCTGAAGCACCAGCTAACTATGGCTACACCTTC; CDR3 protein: CSGDSEAPANYGYTF
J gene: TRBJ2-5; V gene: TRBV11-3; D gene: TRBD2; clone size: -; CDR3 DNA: TGTGCCAGCAGCTCTACTAGCGCCCAGAGGTCTTTTGAGCAGTACTTC; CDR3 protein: CASSSTSAQRSFEQYF
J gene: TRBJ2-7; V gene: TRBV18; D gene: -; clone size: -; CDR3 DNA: TGTGCCAGCTCACTCAGCAGCCAGGACGTCTCCTACAATGAGCAGTACTTC; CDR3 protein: CASSLSSQDVSYNEQYF
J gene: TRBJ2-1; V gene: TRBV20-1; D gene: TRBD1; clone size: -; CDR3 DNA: TGCAGTGCCCCGCGGACAGGGGGCTACAATGAGCAGTTCTTC; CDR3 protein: CSAPRTGGYNEQFF
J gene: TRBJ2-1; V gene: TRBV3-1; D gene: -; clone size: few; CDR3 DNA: TGTGCCAGCAGCAAAAGTGGGGGAGAGCAGTTCTTC; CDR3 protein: CASSKSGGEQFF
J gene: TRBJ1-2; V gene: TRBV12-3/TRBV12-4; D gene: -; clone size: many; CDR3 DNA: TGTGCCAGCAGTTTAGCCAGGGACTATGGCTACACCTTC; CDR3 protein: CASSLARDYGYTF
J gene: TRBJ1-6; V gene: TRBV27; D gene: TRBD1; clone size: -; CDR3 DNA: TGTGCCAGCAGTTCGCCGGACAGGGGGAATTCACCCCTCCACTTT; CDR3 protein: CASSSPDRGNSPLHF